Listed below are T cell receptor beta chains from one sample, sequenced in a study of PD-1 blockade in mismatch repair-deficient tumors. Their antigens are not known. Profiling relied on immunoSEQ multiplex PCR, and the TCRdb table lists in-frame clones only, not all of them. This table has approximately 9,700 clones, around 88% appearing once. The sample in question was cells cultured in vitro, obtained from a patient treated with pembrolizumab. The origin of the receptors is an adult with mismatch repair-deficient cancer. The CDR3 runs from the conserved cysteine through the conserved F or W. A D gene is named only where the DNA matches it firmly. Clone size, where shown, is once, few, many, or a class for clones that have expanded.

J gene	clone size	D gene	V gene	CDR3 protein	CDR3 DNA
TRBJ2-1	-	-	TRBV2	CASRATFFYNEQFF	TGTGCCAGCAGGGCCACCTTCTTCTACAATGAGCAGTTCTTC
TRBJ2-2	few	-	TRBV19	CASSIRGRGELFF	TGTGCCAGTAGTATAAGGGGACGCGGGGAGCTGTTTTTT
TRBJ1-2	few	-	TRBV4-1	CASSQGKWGADGDGYTF	TGCGCCAGCAGCCAAGGGAAGTGGGGGGCAGATGGAGATGGCTACACCTTC
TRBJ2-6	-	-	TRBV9	CASSRTAGANVLTF	TGTGCCAGCAGTCGGACAGCTGGGGCCAACGTCCTGACTTTC
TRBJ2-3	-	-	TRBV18	CASSPPAGQGTQYF	TGTGCCAGCTCACCACCGGCGGGGCAGGGTACGCAGTATTTT
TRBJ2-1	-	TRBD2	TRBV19	CASSRGLGESNEQFF	TGTGCCAGTAGTAGGGGACTAGGGGAAAGCAATGAGCAGTTCTTC
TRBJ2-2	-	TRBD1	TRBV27	CASSSSDRVGTGELFF	TGTGCCAGCAGTTCCTCGGACAGGGTCGGCACCGGGGAGCTGTTTTTT
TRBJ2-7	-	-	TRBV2	CASSEALRGHEDF	TGTGCCAGCAGTGAAGCGCTTCGGGGCCATGAGGACTTC
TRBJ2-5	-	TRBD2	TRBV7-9	CASSFTGGQETQYF	TGTGCCAGCAGCTTCACGGGAGGGCAGGAGACCCAGTACTTC
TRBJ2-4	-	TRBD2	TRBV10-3	CAISERLADLAKNIQYF	TGTGCCATCAGTGAGAGGCTAGCGGACCTAGCCAAAAACATTCAGTACTTC